Shown below are 3 T cell receptor beta chains from a single sample sequenced in a study of human T cells and chemical hapten exposure. The time point here: patch test 2, 6 weeks after DPC sensitization. Treatment denoted: therapeutic diphenylcyclopropenone sensitization with weekly scalp DPC. TCRdb reanalysed the RACE reads using MiXCR and keeps one entry per CDR3 protein. This table holds roughly 100,000 distinct CDR3 sequences, 7% to 10% found once. This sample comprised whole blood, obtained in connection with sensitization to the hapten diphenylcyclopropenone (DPC). The receptors shown here come from a woman aged 35 to 49 with alopecia areata. Some clones in this sample may be carry-over from other donors' samples.

The V gene is TRBV6-2 or TRBV6-3, the J gene TRBJ2-1, with unresolved D. Germline V CDR1 and CDR2: MNHEY, SVGEGT. CDR3 length equals 12 residues. Between the trimmed V and J ends, which lost 4 bases and 5 bases, there was a span of 6 bases. CDR3 sequence reads: CASSSSHNEQFF. The CDR3 DNA reads as TGTGCCAGCAGTTCGTCCCACAATGAGCAGTTCTTC.

Regarding this clonotype: A much larger clone is a single base away; this may be a read error. The CDR3: CAGGTGTAGELFF. The CDR3 coding sequence is TGTGCCGGGGGGACAGGGACCGCCGGGGAGCTGTTTTTT. This sequence joins TRBV2 and TRBJ2-2, with 9 bases fitting TRBD1. CDR1 and CDR2 from the germline V gene are SNHLY and FYNNEI. Unmatched junction bases numbered 7, after V lost 11 bases and J lost 6 bases. The CDR3 is 13 residues long.

This clonotype showed up many times. The V and J genes are TRBV28 and TRBJ2-7; the D gene is possibly TRBD1 (5 bases). Germline V lookup: CDR1 MDHEN, CDR2 SYDVKM. Trimming left V 4 bases short and J 9 bases short, with 13 bases between. CDR3 length equals 12 residues. This chain's CDR3 is CASSWGPNGQYF. The CDR3 DNA reads as TGTGCCAGCAGTTGGGGCCCGAACGGGCAGTACTTC.